This TCR beta chain comes out of a study of cytotoxic CD8 clonotypes in ibrutinib-treated CLL. About this clone itself: Compared with germline, one end of the junction differs, possibly owing to a read error.

The V gene's germline CDR1 is SNHLY and CDR2 FYNNEI. This CDR3 comprises 16 residues. Sequencing used immunoSEQ multiplex PCR; TCRdb keeps in-frame clones, though not all of them. The data hold around 310,000 clones, with around four fifths observed a single time. The sequences come from PBMCs, collected before ibrutinib treatment. This clonotype originated in a human donor with chronic lymphocytic leukemia. The chain employs TRBV2 and TRBJ1-5, with 10 bases that match TRBD1. The CDR3 region has the DNA TGTGCCAGCAGGGAAGGGGACAGGGGAGGCAATCAGCCCCAGCATTTT. Its translation is CASREGDRGGNQPQHF.